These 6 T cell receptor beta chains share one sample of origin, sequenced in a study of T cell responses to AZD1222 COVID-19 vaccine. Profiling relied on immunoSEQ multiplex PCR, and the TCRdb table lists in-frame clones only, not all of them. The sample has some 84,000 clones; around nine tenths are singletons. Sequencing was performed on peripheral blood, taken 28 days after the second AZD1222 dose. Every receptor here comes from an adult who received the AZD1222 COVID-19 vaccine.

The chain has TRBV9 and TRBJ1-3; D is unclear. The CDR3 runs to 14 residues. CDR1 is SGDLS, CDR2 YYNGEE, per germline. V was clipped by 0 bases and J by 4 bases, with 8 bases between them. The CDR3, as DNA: TGTGCCAGCAGCGTAGGCCAGTGGGGAAACACCATATATTTT. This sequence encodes CASSVGQWGNTIYF.

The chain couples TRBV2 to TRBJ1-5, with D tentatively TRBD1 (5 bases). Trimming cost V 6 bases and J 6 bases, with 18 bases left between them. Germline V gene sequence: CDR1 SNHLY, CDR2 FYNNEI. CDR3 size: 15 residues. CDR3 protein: CASSPVGVGGQPQHF. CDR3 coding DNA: TGTGCCAGCAGCCCGGTAGGGGTCGGAGGTCAGCCCCAGCATTTT.

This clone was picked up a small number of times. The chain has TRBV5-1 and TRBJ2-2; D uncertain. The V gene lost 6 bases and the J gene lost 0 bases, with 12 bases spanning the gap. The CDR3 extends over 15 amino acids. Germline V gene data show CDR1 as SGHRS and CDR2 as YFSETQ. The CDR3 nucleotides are TGCGCCAGCACCCCCGGGCAACCGAACACCGGGGAGCTGTTTTTT. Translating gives CASTPGQPNTGELFF.

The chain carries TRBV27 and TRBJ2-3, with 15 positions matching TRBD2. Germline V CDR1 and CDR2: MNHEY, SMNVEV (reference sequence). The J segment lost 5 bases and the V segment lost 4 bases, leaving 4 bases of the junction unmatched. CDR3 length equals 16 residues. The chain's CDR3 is CASSSGTSGGRDTQYF. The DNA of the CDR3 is TGTGCCAGCAGTTCCGGGACTAGCGGGGGGCGAGATACGCAGTATTTT.

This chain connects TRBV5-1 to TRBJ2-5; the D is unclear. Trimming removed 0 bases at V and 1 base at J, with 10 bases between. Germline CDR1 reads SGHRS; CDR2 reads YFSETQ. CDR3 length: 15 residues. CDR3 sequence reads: CASSLVGSPQETQYF. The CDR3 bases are TGCGCCAGCAGCTTGGTGGGCAGTCCCCAAGAGACCCAGTACTTC. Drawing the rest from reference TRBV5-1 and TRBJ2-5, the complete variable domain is KAGVTQTPRYLIKTRGQQVTLSCSPISGHRSVSWYQQTPGQGLQFLFEYFSETQRNKGNFPGRFSGRQFSNSRSEMNVSTLELGDSALYLCASSLVGSPQETQYFGPGTRLLVL.

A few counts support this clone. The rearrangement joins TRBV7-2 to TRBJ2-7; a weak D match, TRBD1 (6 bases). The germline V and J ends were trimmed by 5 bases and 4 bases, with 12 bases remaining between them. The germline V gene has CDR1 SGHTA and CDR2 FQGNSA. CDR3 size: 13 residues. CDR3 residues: CASSPFRGYEQYF. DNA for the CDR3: TGTGCCAGCAGCCCGTTTAGGGGGTACGAGCAGTACTTC.